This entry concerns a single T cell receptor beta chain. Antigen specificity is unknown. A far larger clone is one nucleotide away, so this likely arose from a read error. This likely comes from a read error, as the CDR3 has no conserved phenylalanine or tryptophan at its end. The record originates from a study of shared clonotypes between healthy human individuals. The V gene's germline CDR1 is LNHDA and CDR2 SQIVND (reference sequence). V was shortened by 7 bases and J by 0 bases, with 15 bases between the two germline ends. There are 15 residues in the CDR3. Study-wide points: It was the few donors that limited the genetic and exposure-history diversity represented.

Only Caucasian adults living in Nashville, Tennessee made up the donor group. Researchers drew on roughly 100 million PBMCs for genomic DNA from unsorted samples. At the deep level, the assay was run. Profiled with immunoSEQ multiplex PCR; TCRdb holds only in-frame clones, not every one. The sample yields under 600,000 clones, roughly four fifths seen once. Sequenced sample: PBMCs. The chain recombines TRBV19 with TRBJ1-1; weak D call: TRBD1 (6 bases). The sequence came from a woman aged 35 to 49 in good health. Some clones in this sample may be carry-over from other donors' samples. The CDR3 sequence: CASTPQGHLNTEAFL. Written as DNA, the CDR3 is TGTGCCAGTACCCCCCAGGGGCACTTGAACACTGAAGCTTTCCTT.